Listed here are 17 T cell receptor beta chains from one sample, sequenced in a study of blood T cell repertoires in COVID-19. TCRdb keeps only in-frame clones here, not all; method: immunoSEQ multiplex PCR. The repertoire holds some 140,000 clones, about 90% seen once, with around 0.55% in the top ten. The sequenced sample was peripheral blood. The receptor set was obtained from a man aged 45-65 years with acute or convalescent COVID-19.

The rearrangement joins TRBV5-1 to TRBJ2-5; 8 bases agree with TRBD2. Germline CDR1 is SGHRS and CDR2 is YFSETQ. CDR3 length equals 15 residues. V shed 3 bases and J 5 bases; nucleotides not matched to a gene: 9. CDR3 region: CASSSSGSGEETQYF. CDR3 nucleotide sequence: TGCGCCAGCAGCTCCTCCGGTAGCGGGGAGGAGACCCAGTACTTC.

The chain combines TRBV9 with TRBJ1-5; possible D gene TRBD1, 5 bases. Germline V CDR1 and CDR2: SGDLS, YYNGEE. Between the trimmed V and J ends, which lost 0 bases and 6 bases, there was a span of 13 bases. The CDR3 spans 15 residues. In DNA form, the CDR3 reads TGTGCCAGCAGCGTAGAGGGGTACTCTGGTCAGCCCCAGCATTTT. This codes for CASSVEGYSGQPQHF.

The chain links TRBV11-1 to TRBJ1-1, with D possibly TRBD1 on 5 matching bases. The V and J ends lost 11 bases and 5 bases respectively, with 9 bases between them. Germline loops: CDR1 SGHAT, CDR2 FQDESV (reference sequence). The length of the CDR3 is 10 residues. The CDR3: CAVGGTEAFF. The CDR3 DNA sequence: TGTGCCGTCGGGGGAACTGAAGCTTTCTTT.

The V and J genes are TRBV29-1 and TRBJ1-3; weak D call: TRBD1 (5 bases). This CDR3 spans 14 amino acids. V was cut by 6 bases and J by 4 bases, with 16 bases left in between. CDR1 and CDR2 from the germline V gene are SQVTM and ANQGSEA. The CDR3 region is CSVRSGGTGNTIYF. The DNA for the CDR3 is TGCAGCGTCCGTAGCGGAGGGACCGGAAACACCATATATTTT.

This chain connects TRBV29-1 to TRBJ2-3; the D is unclear. This CDR3 contains 11 residues. V dropped 6 bases and J dropped 1 base, with 5 bases sitting between them. CDR1 is SQVTM and CDR2 is ANQGSEA in the germline V gene. The CDR3 nucleotides are TGCAGCGTCCAGGGCACAGATACGCAGTATTTT. Translation: CSVQGTDTQYF.

This chain connects TRBV5-4 to TRBJ2-3; 12 bases are a match to TRBD2. Per germline, CDR1 SGHNT and CDR2 YYREEE (reference sequence). The CDR3 totals 16 residues. Trimming cost V 2 bases and J 2 bases; bases outside gene matches: 3. The CDR3 spells CASSFRTSGTTDTQYF. The CDR3 DNA is TGTGCCAGCAGCTTCAGGACTAGCGGGACCACAGATACGCAGTATTTT. The full variable domain, with the rest looked up from reference TRBV5-4 and TRBJ2-3, is ETGVTQSPTHLIKTRGQQVTLRCSSQSGHNTVSWYQQALGQGPQFIFQYYREEENGRGNFPPRFSGLQFPNYSSELNVNALELDDSALYLCASSFRTSGTTDTQYFGPGTRLTVL.

This clone was counted a single time. The chain employs TRBV5-6 and TRBJ1-2, with D tentatively TRBD1 (6 bases). CDR3 length: 13 residues. Germline V gene lookup returns CDR1 SGHDT and CDR2 YYEEEE. V was shortened by 0 bases and J by 4 bases, with 7 bases between the two germline ends. For the CDR3, the DNA is TGTGCCAGCAGCTTGGACAGGGTCTATGGCTACACCTTC. Protein product: CASSLDRVYGYTF.

The J gene is TRBJ1-1, the V gene TRBV27; 8 bases fit TRBD1. The germline V gene has CDR1 MNHEY and CDR2 SMNVEV (reference sequence). With 5 bases clipped from V and 1 base from J, the junction kept 6 bases outside the gene matches. This CDR3 spans 15 amino acids. CDR3: CASSRRDRTNTEAFF. Written as DNA, the CDR3 is TGTGCCAGCAGTCGAAGGGACAGGACGAACACTGAAGCTTTCTTT.

This chain links TRBV11-3 with TRBJ1-1; no reliable D call. Germline values: CDR1 SGHNT, CDR2 YENEEA. This CDR3 contains 13 residues. V lost 5 bases to trimming and J lost 4 bases, with 11 bases between them. CDR3 region: CASSPRGSTEAFF. CDR3 nucleotides: TGTGCCAGCAGCCCCAGAGGTAGCACTGAAGCTTTCTTT.

CDR3 sequence reads: CASSVQLAGANEQFF. CDR3 DNA sequence: TGCGCCAGCAGCGTCCAACTAGCGGGGGCAAATGAGCAGTTCTTC. The chain combines TRBV5-1 with TRBJ2-1; 11 bases align to TRBD2. This CDR3 is built from 15 residues. Germline V gene sequence: CDR1 SGHRS, CDR2 YFSETQ. J gave up 7 bases and V 4 bases, and 7 bases lay outside the gene matches.

The rearrangement joins TRBV7-3 to TRBJ2-2; 7 bases fit TRBD2. The length of the CDR3 is 15 residues. The V gene's germline CDR1 is SGHTA and CDR2 FQGTGA. The junction had 5 bases not matched to a gene; V was cut back by 2 bases and J by 5 bases. The CDR3 is CASSLVPGGTGELFF. The CDR3 DNA reads TGTGCCAGCAGCTTAGTTCCCGGGGGGACCGGGGAGCTGTTTTTT.

This clone was seen a single time. The chain employs TRBV27 and TRBJ2-7; tentative D call: TRBD2 (5 bases). V lost 6 bases and J lost 2, with 17 bases in between. CDR3 length: 15 residues. Germline V lookup: CDR1 MNHEY, CDR2 SMNVEV (reference sequence). The CDR3 loop is CASSPPRAYAYEQYF. The CDR3 DNA follows: TGTGCCAGCAGCCCCCCGCGGGCGTATGCCTACGAGCAGTACTTC.

The rearrangement uses TRBV9 and TRBJ2-1; no definite D call. V lost 0 bases and J lost 7, with 11 bases in between. The CDR3 extends over 14 amino acids. Germline V gene data show CDR1 as SGDLS and CDR2 as YYNGEE. The chain's CDR3 is CASSVAPDFNEQFF. In DNA, the CDR3 is TGTGCCAGCAGCGTAGCTCCTGACTTTAATGAGCAGTTCTTC.

The chain is built from TRBV15 and TRBJ2-1; TRBD2 matches 13 bases. Germline V lookup: CDR1 LNHNV, CDR2 YYDKDF (reference sequence). The V and J ends lost 2 bases and 8 bases, in that order; junction bases with no gene match: 21. This CDR3 has 21 amino acids. In DNA form, the CDR3 reads TGTGCCACCAGCAGACCTTATCCGGGACTAGCGGGATTTACTAGGGGGGATGAGCAGTTCTTC. Amino acid sequence: CATSRPYPGLAGFTRGDEQFF. Based on the CDR3 plus reference TRBV15 and TRBJ2-1, the full variable domain is DAMVIQNPRYQVTQFGKPVTLSCSQTLNHNVMYWYQQKSSQAPKLLFHYYDKDFNNEADTPDNFQSRRPNTSFCFLDIRSPGLGDTAMYLCATSRPYPGLAGFTRGDEQFFGPGTRLTVL.

The chain carries TRBV18 and TRBJ1-5; D is ambiguous. The CDR3 spans 15 residues. With 3 bases removed from V and 2 bases from J, the gap between germline ends came to 11 bases. Germline CDR1 reads KGHSH; CDR2 reads LQKENI. DNA for the CDR3: TGTGCCAGCTCACCCGGGGAGGGAGGCAATCAGCCCCAGCATTTT. Protein sequence: CASSPGEGGNQPQHF.

The rearrangement links TRBV3-1 (or the pseudogene TRBV3-2) to TRBJ1-6; the D is unclear. The CDR3 totals 17 residues. Germline CDR1 reads LGHDT; CDR2 reads YNNKEL (reference sequence). Between the trimmed V and J ends, which lost 4 bases and 10 bases, there was a span of 23 bases. This chain's CDR3 is CASSPRGGRGLGSPLHF. The CDR3 bases are TGTGCCAGCAGCCCCAGAGGAGGGCGAGGGTTGGGATCACCCCTCCACTTT.

The chain couples TRBV12-2 to TRBJ1-1; the table calls TRBD1, which could not be checked here. TRBV12-2 is designated a pseudogene. The CDR3 runs to 17 residues. CDR3 in DNA: TGTGCAAGTCGCTTAGCGAACCACCAGGGGGCAAGCACTGAAGCTTTCTTT. This gives the protein CASRLANHQGASTEAFF.